Each of the 14 T cell receptor beta chains below was sequenced from the same sample in a study of control samples from healthy donors and cancer patients (dated by TCRdb to 2020 to 2022). The library was obtained by the immunoSEQ multiplex PCR assay. Not all clones reach the TCRdb copy of this immuneACCESS table, which keeps in-frame sequences only. Checked studies attribute under half of the gap to unresolved V genes and leave the rest unexplained. The table for this sample lists some 74,000 clones; about 95% of them were counted only once. The ten largest clones represent over 2.5% of the sample. Sequenced input: blood. The receptors here all came from a woman under 40 in good health.

The genes are TRBV12-3 or TRBV12-4 and TRBJ1-1; TRBD1 is a possible D gene (5 bases). V was trimmed by 6 bases and J by 3 bases, leaving 11 bases between them. The CDR3 loop spans 13 amino acids. CDR3 sequence: CASSLGGDTEAFF. The CDR3 DNA is TGTGCCAGCAGCCTGGGGGGGGACACTGAAGCTTTCTTT.

The chain joins TRBV7-8 to TRBJ1-1; D perhaps matches TRBD1 (6 bases). V dropped 2 bases and J dropped 1 base, with 11 bases sitting between them. This CDR3 spans 15 amino acids. In germline, CDR1 is SGHVS, CDR2 FQNEAQ. For the CDR3, the DNA is TGTGCCAGCAGCTTACGGGGGCAAGGGAACACTGAAGCTTTCTTT. This sequence encodes CASSLRGQGNTEAFF.

The chain combines TRBV19 with TRBJ1-2; D possibly corresponds to TRBD1 (5 bases). The V and J ends lost 0 bases and 9 bases respectively, with 11 bases between them. Germline lookup yields CDR1 LNHDA and CDR2 SQIVND (reference sequence). The CDR3 loop spans 13 amino acids. CDR3 sequence: CASSIDQGSSYTF. DNA of the CDR3: TGTGCCAGTAGTATAGATCAGGGTTCAAGCTACACCTTC.

This chain links TRBV9 with TRBJ1-3; no reliable D call. V was cut by 4 bases and J by 0 bases, with 8 bases left in between. Germline values: CDR1 SGDLS, CDR2 YYNGEE. This CDR3 spans 14 amino acids. The CDR3 nucleotides read TGTGCCAGCAGCTTAGACGGCTCTGGAAACACCATATATTTT. This sequence encodes CASSLDGSGNTIYF.

The J gene is TRBJ1-2, the V gene TRBV6-1; the D is unclear. CDR1 and CDR2 from the germline V gene are MNHNS and SASEGT. V was pared by 1 base and J by 7 bases, with 10 bases between. The CDR3 is made up of 13 amino acids. The CDR3: CASSEDSVTGYTF. CDR3 sequence (DNA): TGTGCCAGCAGTGAAGACTCCGTGACTGGCTACACCTTC.

V is TRBV18 and J is TRBJ1-1; TRBD1 aligns across 8 bases. V dropped 4 bases and J dropped 6; count of bases not matched to a gene: 10. This CDR3 is 15 amino acids long. Germline V gives CDR1 KGHSH, CDR2 LQKENI. The CDR3 region has the DNA TGTGCCAGCTCACAAAGAGGACAGGGAATTTCTGAAGCTTTCTTT. Its translation: CASSQRGQGISEAFF. Complete variable domain (other parts from reference TRBV18 and TRBJ1-1): NAGVMQNPRHLVRRRGQEARLRCSPMKGHSHVYWYRQLPEEGLKFMVYLQKENIIDESGMPKERFSAEFPKEGPSILRIQQVVRGDSAAYFCASSQRGQGISEAFFGQGTRLTVV.

The rearrangement joins TRBV4-1 to TRBJ1-2; D is uncertain. This CDR3 is built from 13 residues. Trimming cost V 1 base and J 4 bases, with 7 bases left between them. Germline loops: CDR1 MGHRA, CDR2 YSYEKL. CDR3 DNA: TGCGCCAGCAGCCAAGGGGGAGCCTATGGCTACACCTTC. Residues: CASSQGGAYGYTF.

A single count supports this clone. V and J are TRBV7-3 and TRBJ2-1; D might be TRBD2 (6 bases). The V end was cut by 3 bases, the J end by 0 bases, with 12 bases between. Per the germline V gene, CDR1 is SGHTA and CDR2 is FQGTGA. The CDR3 is 16 residues long. Written as DNA, the CDR3 is TGTGCCAGCAGCTTCGCGGGGTCCTACTCCTACAATGAGCAGTTCTTC. Its protein product is CASSFAGSYSYNEQFF.

V and J are TRBV3-1 (or the pseudogene TRBV3-2) and TRBJ1-5; D unresolved. V was trimmed by 0 bases and J by 5 bases, leaving 8 bases between them. The CDR3 spans 14 residues. Germline CDR1 and CDR2: LGHDT and YNNKEL (reference sequence). This chain's CDR3 is CASSQDVVYQPQHF. Here the CDR3 DNA reads TGTGCCAGCAGCCAAGATGTGGTGTATCAGCCCCAGCATTTT.

The rearrangement uses TRBV19 and TRBJ2-6; D might be TRBD1 (6 bases). CDR1 LNHDA and CDR2 SQIVND come from the germline V gene (reference sequence). V shed 3 bases and J shed 0 bases, with 12 bases lying between them. This CDR3 region has 17 residues. CDR3 amino acids: CASSITGTSSGANVLTF. CDR3 DNA sequence: TGTGCCAGTAGTATCACAGGGACCTCCTCTGGGGCCAACGTCCTGACTTTC.

This chain joins TRBV2 and TRBJ1-1, with D maybe TRBD1 (6 bases). This CDR3 has 13 residues. The germline V gene encodes CDR1 SNHLY and CDR2 FYNNEI. Trimming removed 7 bases from V and 2 bases from J, with 11 bases in between. CDR3 DNA: TGTGCCAGCACAGGGGACCCAAACACTGAAGCTTTCTTT. It specifies CASTGDPNTEAFF. The complete variable domain, with remaining parts taken from reference TRBV2 and TRBJ1-1, reads EPEVTQTPSHQVTQMGQEVILRCVPISNHLYFYWYRQILGQKVEFLVSFYNNEISEKSEIFDDQFSVERPDGSNFTLKIRSTKLEDSAMYFCASTGDPNTEAFFGQGTRLTVV.

This chain joins TRBV7-9 and TRBJ2-5, with TRBD2 as a possible D gene (7 bases). V was trimmed by 3 bases and J by 5 bases, leaving 13 bases between them. This CDR3 comprises 14 residues. The germline V gene has CDR1 SEHNR and CDR2 FQNEAQ (reference sequence). The CDR3 DNA reads TGTGCCAGCAGCTTGGGGGGGGGCTTGGAGACCCAGTACTTC. Translated: CASSLGGGLETQYF. The variable domain in full, with the rest retrieved from reference TRBV7-9 and TRBJ2-5, is DTGVSQNPRHKITKRGQNVTFRCDPISEHNRLYWYRQTLGQGPEFLTYFQNEAQLEKSRLLSDRFSAERPKGSFSTLEIQRTEQGDSAMYLCASSLGGGLETQYFGPGTRLLVL.

This clone was counted a single time. This sequence joins TRBV19 and TRBJ1-2, with D tentatively TRBD1 (6 bases). V lost 5 bases to trimming and J lost 4 bases, with 17 bases between them. CDR1 is LNHDA and CDR2 is SQIVND in the germline V gene (reference sequence). The CDR3 covers 15 residues. The CDR3 nucleotides are TGTGCCAGTAGTGCATACACGGGGACAACCTATGGCTACACCTTC. It yields the protein CASSAYTGTTYGYTF.

This rearrangement joins TRBV19 to TRBJ2-7, with D unclear. Per germline, CDR1 LNHDA and CDR2 SQIVND (reference sequence). The CDR3 has 14 residues. Trimming pared 5 bases from V and 3 bases from J, leaving 14 bases between. The CDR3 region has the DNA TGTGCCAGTAGTCCCTCTACGGGCGGCTACGAGCAGTACGTC. Translating it yields CASSPSTGGYEQYV.